The clone carrying this T cell receptor (beta chain) has only a few counts. This sample is drawn from a study of blood T cell repertoires in COVID-19. Study background: There were acute and convalescent COVID-19 samples, and they came from the United States, Italy and Spain.

Seattle's enrolled individuals joined amid active infection and were then monitored longitudinally. V lost 1 base and J 10 bases, leaving 13 bases between the germline ends. The CDR3 spans 13 residues. Germline V gene lookup returns CDR1 LGHDT and CDR2 YNNKEL (reference sequence). Original processing notes: Scientists estimated how many nucleated cells there were by amplifying reference gene primers. Clones were read by immunoSEQ multiplex PCR, and TCRdb kept only the in-frame ones, dropping some. V, J and clone size are taken as reported in that table, and D and trimming were inferred from the DNA itself. This sample has 200,000 to 250,000 clones, with approximately 84% found just once.

Sequencing used peripheral blood. The chain links TRBV3-1 (or the pseudogene TRBV3-2) to TRBJ1-1; D is unresolved. This sequence originates from a woman of 80 years or more with COVID-19, enrolled during active disease. The CDR3 coding sequence is TGTGCCAGCAGCCAAGGGAGTGTGCCGGGAGCTTTCTTT. Protein product: CASSQGSVPGAFF.